This T cell receptor (beta chain) stems from a study of T cell responses to AZD1222 COVID-19 vaccine. Whole-study findings and limits: Spike-specific TCR repertoires showed rising breadth and depth after two AZD1222 doses. Unmutated variant regions are reportedly targeted by nearly half of spike-specific TCRs. A mostly white British donor set with more females was recruited, and clonal diversity was possibly underestimated. Only five or six individuals given AZD1222 were seropositive at baseline.

The CDR3 is 17 residues long. Germline-derived CDR1 and CDR2 are MGHRA and YSYEKL. V was pared by 6 bases and J by 6 bases, with 23 bases between. The method was immunoSEQ multiplex PCR; TCRdb's version includes in-frame clones alone and lacks a portion of them. This table holds approximately 89,000 clones, about 88% found once. The sample holds a few counts of this clone. The antigen remains undetermined. The TCR sequence derives from an adult in good health. The chain combines TRBV4-1 with TRBJ2-2; D tentatively reads TRBD1 or TRBD2 (5 bases each). The source was peripheral blood, collected on day 0 of AZD1222 vaccination. The CDR3 DNA is TGCGCCAGCAGTCGCGGAGGCCAGGGCCTATTCGCCGGGGAGCTGTTTTTT. Translating it yields CASSRGGQGLFAGELFF.